This T cell receptor beta chain was obtained from a study of response to subunit inactivated influenza vaccine. TCRdb redid the calling of the RT-PCR reads with MiXCR, one entry per CDR3 protein. The top ten clones hold about 9.9% of a sample with 650,000 to 700,000 distinct CDR3 sequences, around a sixth of them seen once. In this sample, this clonotype turned up a few times. Its specificity is not known. Whole-study findings and limits: The authors put forward the suggestion that each seasonal influenza vaccination may bring in only a limited number of new T cells.

This CDR3 is 16 amino acids long. V was pared by 2 bases and J by 3 bases, with 10 bases of the junction left unmatched. CDR1 is MNHEY and CDR2 is SMNVEV in the germline V gene (reference sequence). V and J are TRBV27 and TRBJ2-7; 7 bases align to TRBD2. This TCR was sampled from a man aged 50-59 years who received an inactivated influenza vaccine. The source was PBMCs from blood, collected 11 to 12 days after vaccination. This CDR3 is CASSLKGGVPFYEQYF. Written as DNA, the CDR3 is TGTGCCAGCAGTTTAAAGGGAGGGGTTCCCTTCTACGAGCAGTACTTC.